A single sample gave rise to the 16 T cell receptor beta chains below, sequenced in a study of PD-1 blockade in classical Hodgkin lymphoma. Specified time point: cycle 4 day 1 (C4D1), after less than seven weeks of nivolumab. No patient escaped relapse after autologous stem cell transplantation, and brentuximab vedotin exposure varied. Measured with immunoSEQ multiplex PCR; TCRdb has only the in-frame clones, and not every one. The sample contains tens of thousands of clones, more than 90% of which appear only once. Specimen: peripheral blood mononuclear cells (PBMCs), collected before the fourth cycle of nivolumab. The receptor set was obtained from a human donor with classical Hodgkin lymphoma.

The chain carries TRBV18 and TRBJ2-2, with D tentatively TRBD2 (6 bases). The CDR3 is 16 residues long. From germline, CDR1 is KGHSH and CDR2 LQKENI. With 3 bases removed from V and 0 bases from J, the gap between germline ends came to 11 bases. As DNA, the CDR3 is TGTGCCAGCTCACCGGGGGGAGTAGCGAACACCGGGGAGCTGTTTTTT. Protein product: CASSPGGVANTGELFF.

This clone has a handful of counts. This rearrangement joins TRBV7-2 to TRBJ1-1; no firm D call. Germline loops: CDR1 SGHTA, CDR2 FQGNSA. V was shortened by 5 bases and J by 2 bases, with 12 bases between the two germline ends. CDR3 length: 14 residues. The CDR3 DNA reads TGTGCCAGCAGCCCGGGTAGCCTCAACACTGAAGCTTTCTTT. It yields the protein CASSPGSLNTEAFF.

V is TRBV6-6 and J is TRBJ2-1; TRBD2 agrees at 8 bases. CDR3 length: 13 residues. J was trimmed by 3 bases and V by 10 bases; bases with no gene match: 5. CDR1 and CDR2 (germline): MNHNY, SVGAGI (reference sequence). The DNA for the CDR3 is TGTGCCAACGCGCGGGGGGTCTACAATGAGCAGTTCTTC. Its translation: CANARGVYNEQFF.

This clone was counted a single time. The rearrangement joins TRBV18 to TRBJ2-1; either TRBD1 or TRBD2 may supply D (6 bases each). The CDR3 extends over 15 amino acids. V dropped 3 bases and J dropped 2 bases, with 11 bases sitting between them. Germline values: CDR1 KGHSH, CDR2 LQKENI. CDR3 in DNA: TGTGCCAGCTCACCTTCGGAGGGGGCCTACAATGAGCAGTTCTTC. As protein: CASSPSEGAYNEQFF.

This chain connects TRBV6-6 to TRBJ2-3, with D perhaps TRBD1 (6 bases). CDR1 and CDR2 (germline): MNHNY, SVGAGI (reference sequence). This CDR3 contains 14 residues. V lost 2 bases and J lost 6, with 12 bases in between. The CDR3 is CASSYGQGWDTQYF. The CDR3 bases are TGTGCCAGCAGTTACGGGCAGGGGTGGGATACGCAGTATTTT.

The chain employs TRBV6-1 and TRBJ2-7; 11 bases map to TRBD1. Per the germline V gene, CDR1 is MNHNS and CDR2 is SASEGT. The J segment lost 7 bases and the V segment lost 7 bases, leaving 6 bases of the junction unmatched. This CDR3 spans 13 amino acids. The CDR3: CASTGQGAGEQYF. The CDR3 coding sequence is TGTGCCAGCACTGGACAGGGGGCAGGGGAGCAGTACTTC.

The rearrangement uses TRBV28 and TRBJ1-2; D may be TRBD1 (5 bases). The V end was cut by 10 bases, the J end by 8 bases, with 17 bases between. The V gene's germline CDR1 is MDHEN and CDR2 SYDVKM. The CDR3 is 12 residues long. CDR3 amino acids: CATTRGNYGYTF. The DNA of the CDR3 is TGTGCCACAACGAGGGGCAATTACGGCTACACCTTC.

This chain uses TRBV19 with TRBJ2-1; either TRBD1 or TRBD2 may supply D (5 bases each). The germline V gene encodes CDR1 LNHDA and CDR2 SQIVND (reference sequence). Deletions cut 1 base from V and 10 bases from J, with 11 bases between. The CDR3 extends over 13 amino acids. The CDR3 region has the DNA TGTGCCAGTAGTATAGGACGGGACGACGAGCAGTTCTTC. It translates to CASSIGRDDEQFF.

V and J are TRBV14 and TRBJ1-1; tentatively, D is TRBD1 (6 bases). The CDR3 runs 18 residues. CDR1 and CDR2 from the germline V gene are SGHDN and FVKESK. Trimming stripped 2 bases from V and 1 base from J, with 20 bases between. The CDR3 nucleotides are TGTGCCAGCAGCCAAAAGGCTTCTACAGGGCGGGGGAACACTGAAGCTTTCTTT. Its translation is CASSQKASTGRGNTEAFF.

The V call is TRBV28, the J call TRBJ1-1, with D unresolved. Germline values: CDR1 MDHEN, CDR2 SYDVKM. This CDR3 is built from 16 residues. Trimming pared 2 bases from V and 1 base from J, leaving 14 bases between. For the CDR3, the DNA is TGTGCCAGCAGTTTACTTATAGGGCAGGAGAACACTGAAGCTTTCTTT. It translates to CASSLLIGQENTEAFF.

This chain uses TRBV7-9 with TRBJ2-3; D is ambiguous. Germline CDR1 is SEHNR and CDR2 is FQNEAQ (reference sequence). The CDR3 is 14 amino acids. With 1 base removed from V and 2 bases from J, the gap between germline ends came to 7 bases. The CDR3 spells CASSLGRVTDTQYF. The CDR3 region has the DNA TGTGCCAGCAGCTTAGGCCGAGTCACAGATACGCAGTATTTT.

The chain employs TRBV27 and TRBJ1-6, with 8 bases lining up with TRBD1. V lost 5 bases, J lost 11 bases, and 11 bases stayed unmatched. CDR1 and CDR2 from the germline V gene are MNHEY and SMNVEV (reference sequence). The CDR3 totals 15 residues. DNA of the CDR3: TGTGCCAGCAGTCGCAAACCGGGACAGGCAACACCCCTCCACTTT. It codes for CASSRKPGQATPLHF.

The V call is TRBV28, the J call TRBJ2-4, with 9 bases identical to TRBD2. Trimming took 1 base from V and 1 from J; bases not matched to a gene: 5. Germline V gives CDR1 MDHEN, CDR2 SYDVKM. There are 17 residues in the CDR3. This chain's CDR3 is CASSLSIAGDAKNIQYF. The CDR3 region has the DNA TGTGCCAGCAGTTTATCCATAGCGGGAGACGCCAAAAACATTCAGTACTTC.

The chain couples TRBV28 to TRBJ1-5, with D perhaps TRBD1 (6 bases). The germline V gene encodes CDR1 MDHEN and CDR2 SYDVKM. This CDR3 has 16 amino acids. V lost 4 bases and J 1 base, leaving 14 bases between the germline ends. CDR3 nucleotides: TGTGCCAGCAGTTCGATCTACAGGGACAGCAATCAGCCCCAGCATTTT. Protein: CASSSIYRDSNQPQHF.

The CDR3 DNA is TGTGCCAGCAGGAATCAAGAGACCCAGTACTTC. Translated, it gives CASRNQETQYF. This chain links TRBV27 with TRBJ2-5; D gene ambiguous. Germline CDR1 and CDR2: MNHEY and SMNVEV (reference sequence). V was cut by 6 bases and J by 2 bases, with 4 bases left in between. The CDR3 has 11 amino acids.

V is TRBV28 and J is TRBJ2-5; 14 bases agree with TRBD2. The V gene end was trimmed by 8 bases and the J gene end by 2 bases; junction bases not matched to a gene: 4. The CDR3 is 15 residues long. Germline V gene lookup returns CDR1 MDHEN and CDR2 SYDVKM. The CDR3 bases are TGTGCCAGCGGAAGACTAGCGGGAGGGCAAGAGACCCAGTACTTC. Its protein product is CASGRLAGGQETQYF. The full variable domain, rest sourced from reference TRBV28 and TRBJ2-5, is DVKVTQSSRYLVKRTGEKVFLECVQDMDHENMFWYRQDPGLGLRLIYFSYDVKMKEKGDIPEGYSVSREKKERFSLILESASTNQTSMYLCASGRLAGGQETQYFGPGTRLLVL.